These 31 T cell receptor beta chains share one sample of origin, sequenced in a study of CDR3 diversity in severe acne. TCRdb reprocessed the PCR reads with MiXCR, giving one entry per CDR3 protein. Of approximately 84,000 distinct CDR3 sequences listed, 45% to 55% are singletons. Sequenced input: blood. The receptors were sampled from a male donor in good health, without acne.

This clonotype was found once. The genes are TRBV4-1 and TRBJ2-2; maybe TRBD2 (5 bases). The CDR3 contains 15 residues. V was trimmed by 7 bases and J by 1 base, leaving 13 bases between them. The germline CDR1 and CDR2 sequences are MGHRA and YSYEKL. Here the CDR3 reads CASTRPGRNTGELFF. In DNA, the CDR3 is TGCGCCAGCACCCGACCGGGGAGGAACACCGGGGAGCTGTTTTTT.

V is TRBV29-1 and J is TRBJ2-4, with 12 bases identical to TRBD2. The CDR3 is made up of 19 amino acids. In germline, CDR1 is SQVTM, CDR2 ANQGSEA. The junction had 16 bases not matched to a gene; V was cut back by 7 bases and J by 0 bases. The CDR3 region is CSGSAFFPGLAGAKNIQYF. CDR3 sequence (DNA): TGCAGCGGTTCAGCGTTTTTCCCGGGACTAGCGGGAGCCAAAAACATTCAGTACTTC.

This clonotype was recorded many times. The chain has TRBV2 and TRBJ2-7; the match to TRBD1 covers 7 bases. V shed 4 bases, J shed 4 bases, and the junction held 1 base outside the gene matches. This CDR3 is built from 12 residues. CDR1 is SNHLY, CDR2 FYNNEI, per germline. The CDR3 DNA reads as TGTGCCAGCAGTGGACAGGGTTACGAGCAGTACTTC. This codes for CASSGQGYEQYF.

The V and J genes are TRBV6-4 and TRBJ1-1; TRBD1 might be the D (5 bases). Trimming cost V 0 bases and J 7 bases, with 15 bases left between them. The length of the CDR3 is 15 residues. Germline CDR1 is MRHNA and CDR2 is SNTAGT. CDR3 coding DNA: TGTGCCAGCAGTGACTCGCAAGGGGAGGGCAATGAAGCTTTCTTT. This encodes CASSDSQGEGNEAFF.

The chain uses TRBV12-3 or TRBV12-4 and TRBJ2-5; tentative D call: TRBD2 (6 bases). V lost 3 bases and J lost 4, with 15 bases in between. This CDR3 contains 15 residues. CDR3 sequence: CASSLSGLTGETQYF. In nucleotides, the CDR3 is TGTGCCAGCAGTTTGAGCGGGTTGACGGGAGAGACCCAGTACTTC.

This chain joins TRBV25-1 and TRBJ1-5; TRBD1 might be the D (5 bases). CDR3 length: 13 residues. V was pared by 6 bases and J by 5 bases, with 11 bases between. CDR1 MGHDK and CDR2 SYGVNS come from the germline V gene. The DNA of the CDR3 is TGTGCCAGCAGGGCGCCGGGACATCAGCCCCAGCATTTT. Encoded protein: CASRAPGHQPQHF. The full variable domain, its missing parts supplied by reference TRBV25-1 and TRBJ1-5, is EADIYQTPRYLVIGTGKKITLECSQTMGHDKMYWYQQDPGMELHLIHYSYGVNSTEKGDLSSESTVSRIRTEHFPLTLESARPSHTSQYLCASRAPGHQPQHFGDGTRLSIL.

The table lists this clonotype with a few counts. The CDR3 sequence is CASSDGKASFRETQYF. The CDR3 nucleotides read TGTGCCAGCAGTGATGGGAAGGCTAGCTTTCGAGAGACCCAGTACTTC. This chain links TRBV25-1 with TRBJ2-5, with D perhaps matching TRBD2 (5 bases). The V and J ends lost 3 bases and 4 bases respectively, with 18 bases between them. From germline, CDR1 is MGHDK and CDR2 SYGVNS. The CDR3 totals 16 residues.

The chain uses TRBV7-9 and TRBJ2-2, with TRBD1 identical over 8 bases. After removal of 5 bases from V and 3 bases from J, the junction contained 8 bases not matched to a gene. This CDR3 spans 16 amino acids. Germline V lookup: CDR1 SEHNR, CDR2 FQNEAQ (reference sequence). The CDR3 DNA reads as TGTGCCAGCAGCCAGATTTCAGGGGGCGACACCGGGGAGCTGTTTTTT. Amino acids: CASSQISGGDTGELFF.

The CDR3 reads CASSPQGARTYEQYF. DNA for the CDR3: TGTGCCAGCAGCCCGCAGGGGGCGCGGACCTACGAGCAGTACTTC. V is TRBV7-9 and J is TRBJ2-7; TRBD1 aligns across 8 bases. This CDR3 is 15 amino acids long. The germline V gene encodes CDR1 SEHNR and CDR2 FQNEAQ (reference sequence). V lost 5 bases and J lost 2; bases outside the gene matches: 8.

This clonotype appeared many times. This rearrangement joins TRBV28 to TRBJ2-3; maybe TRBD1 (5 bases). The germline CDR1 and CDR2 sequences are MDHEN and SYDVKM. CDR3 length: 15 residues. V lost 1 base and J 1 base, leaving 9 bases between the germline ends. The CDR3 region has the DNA TGTGCCAGCAGTTTATCAACAGGCCGCACAGATACGCAGTATTTT. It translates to CASSLSTGRTDTQYF.

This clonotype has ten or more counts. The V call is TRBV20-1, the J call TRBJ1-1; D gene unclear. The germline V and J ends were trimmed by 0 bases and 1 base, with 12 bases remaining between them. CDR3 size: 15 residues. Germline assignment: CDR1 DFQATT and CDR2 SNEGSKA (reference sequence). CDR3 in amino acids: CSARDIGSGNTEAFF. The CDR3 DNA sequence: TGCAGTGCTAGAGATATTGGGAGTGGGAACACTGAAGCTTTCTTT.

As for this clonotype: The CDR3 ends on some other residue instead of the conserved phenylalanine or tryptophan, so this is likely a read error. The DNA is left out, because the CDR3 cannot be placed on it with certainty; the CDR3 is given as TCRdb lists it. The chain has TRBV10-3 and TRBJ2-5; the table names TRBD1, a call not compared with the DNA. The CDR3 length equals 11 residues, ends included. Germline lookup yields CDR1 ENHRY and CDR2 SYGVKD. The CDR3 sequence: CASSTGTGGGD.

CDR3 residues: CASSPWTSAGTGEQFF. The DNA of the CDR3 is TGTGCCAGTAGCCCTTGGACTAGCGCGGGGACCGGGGAGCAGTTCTTC. V and J are TRBV19 and TRBJ2-1, with TRBD2 identical over 9 bases. The CDR3 totals 16 residues. Germline loops: CDR1 LNHDA, CDR2 SQIVND (reference sequence). The V and J ends lost 6 bases and 10 bases, in that order; junction bases with no gene match: 16.

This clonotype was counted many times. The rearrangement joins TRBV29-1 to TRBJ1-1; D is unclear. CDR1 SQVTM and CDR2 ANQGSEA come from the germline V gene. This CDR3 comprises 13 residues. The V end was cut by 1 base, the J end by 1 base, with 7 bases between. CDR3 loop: CSVEGLANTEAFF. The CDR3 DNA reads TGCAGCGTTGAAGGATTAGCGAACACTGAAGCTTTCTTT.

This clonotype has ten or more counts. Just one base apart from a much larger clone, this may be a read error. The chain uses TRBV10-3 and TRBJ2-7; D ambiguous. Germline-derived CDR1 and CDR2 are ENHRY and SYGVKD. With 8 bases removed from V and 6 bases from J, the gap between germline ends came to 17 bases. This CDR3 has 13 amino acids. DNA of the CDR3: TGTGCCATCCGATGGGGAACCGGCTCCGAGCAGTACTTC. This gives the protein CAIRWGTGSEQYF.

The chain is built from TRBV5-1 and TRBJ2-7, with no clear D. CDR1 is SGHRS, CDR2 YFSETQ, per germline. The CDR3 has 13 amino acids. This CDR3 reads CASRKQELLRAVV. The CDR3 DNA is TGCGCCAGCAGAAAGCAGGAGCTCCTACGAGCAGTTGTA.

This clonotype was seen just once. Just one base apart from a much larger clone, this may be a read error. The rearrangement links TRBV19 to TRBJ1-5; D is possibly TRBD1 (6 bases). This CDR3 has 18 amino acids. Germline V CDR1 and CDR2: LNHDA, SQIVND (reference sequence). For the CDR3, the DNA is TGTGCCAGTAGTATCTCTCGCGGGACATCTTATAGCAATCTGCCCCAGCATTTT. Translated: CASSISRGTSYSNLPQHF.

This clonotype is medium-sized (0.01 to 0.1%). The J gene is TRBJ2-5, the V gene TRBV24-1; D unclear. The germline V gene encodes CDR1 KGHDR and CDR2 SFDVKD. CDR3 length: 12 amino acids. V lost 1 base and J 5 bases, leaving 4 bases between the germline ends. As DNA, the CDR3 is TGTGCCACCAGTGATTTTGGGGAGACCCAGTACTTC. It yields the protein CATSDFGETQYF.

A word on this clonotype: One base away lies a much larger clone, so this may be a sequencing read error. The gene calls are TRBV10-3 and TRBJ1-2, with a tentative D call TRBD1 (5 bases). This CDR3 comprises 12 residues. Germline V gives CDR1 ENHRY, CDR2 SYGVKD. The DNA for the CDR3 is TGTGCCGTCAGTGAGGGGAGCTATGGCTACACCTTC. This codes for CAVSEGSYGYTF.

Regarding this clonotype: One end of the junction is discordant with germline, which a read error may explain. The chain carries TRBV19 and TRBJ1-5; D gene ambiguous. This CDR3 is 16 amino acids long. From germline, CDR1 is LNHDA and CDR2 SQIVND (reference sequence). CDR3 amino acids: CASSIAGSYSDQPQHF. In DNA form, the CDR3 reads TGTGCTAGTAGTATAGCAGGATCCTATAGCGATCAGCCCCAGCATTTT. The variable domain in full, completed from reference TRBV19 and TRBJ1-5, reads DGGITQSPKYLFRKEGQNVTLSCEQNLNHDAMYWYRQDPGQGLRLIYYSQIVNDFQKGDIAEGYSVSREKKESFPLTVTSAQKNPTAFYLCASSIAGSYSDQPQHFGDGTRLSIL.

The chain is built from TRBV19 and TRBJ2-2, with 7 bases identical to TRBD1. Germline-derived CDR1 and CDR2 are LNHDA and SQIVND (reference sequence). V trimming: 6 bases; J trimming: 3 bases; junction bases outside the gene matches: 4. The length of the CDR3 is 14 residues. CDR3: CASSLGQYTGELFF. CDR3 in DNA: TGTGCCAGTAGCCTGGGACAGTACACCGGGGAGCTGTTTTTT.

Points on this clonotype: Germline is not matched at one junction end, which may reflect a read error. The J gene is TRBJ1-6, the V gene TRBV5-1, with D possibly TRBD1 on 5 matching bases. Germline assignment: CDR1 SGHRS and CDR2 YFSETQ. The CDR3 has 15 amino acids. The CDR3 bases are TGTGCCAGCAGCACTCAGACAGCCCTTAATTCACCCCTCCACTTT. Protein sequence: CASSTQTALNSPLHF.

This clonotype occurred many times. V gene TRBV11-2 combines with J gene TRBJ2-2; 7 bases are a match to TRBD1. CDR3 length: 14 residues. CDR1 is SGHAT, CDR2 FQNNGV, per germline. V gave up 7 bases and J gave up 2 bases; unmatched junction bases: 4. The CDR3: CASTGTANTGELFF. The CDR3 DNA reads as TGTGCCAGCACGGGGACAGCTAACACCGGGGAGCTGTTTTTT.

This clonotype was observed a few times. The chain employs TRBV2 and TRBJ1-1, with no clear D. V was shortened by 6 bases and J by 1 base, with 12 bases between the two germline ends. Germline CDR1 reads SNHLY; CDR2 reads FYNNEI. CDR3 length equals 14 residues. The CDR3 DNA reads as TGTGCCAGCAGGACAAGAGAAGGGAACACTGAAGCTTTCTTT. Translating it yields CASRTREGNTEAFF.

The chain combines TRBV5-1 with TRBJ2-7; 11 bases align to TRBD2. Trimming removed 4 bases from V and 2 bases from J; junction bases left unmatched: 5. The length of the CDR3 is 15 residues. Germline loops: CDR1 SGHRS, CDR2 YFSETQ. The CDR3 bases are TGCGCCAGCAGCCCCCCTAGCGGGGGGCCCTACGAGCAGTACTTC. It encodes CASSPPSGGPYEQYF.

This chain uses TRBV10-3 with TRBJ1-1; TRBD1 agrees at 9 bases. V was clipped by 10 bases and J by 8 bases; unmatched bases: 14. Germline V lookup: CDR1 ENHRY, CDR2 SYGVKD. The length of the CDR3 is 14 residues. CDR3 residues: CASSSGDRAPEAFF. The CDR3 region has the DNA TGTGCCAGCAGCTCAGGGGACAGGGCTCCGGAAGCTTTCTTT.

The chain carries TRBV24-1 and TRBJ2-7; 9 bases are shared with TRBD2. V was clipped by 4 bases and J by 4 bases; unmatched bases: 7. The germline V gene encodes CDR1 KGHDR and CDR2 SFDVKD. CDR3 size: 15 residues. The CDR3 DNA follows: TGTGCCACCAGTGAAGGAGCTAGCGGGAATTACGAGCAGTACTTC. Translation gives CATSEGASGNYEQYF.

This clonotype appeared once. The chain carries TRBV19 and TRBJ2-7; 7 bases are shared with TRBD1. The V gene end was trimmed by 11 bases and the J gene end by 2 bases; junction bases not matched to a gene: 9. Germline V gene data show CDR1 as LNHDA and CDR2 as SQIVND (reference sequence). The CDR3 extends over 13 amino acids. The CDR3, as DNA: TGTGCCCCTAGACAGGGTGGAACCTACGAGCAGTACTTC. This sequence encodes CAPRQGGTYEQYF.

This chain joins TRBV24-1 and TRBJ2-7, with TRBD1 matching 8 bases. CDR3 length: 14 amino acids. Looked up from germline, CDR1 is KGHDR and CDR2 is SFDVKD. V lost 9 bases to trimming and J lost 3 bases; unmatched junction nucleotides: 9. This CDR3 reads CATRQGSEIYEQYF. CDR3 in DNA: TGTGCCACCCGACAGGGGTCGGAAATCTACGAGCAGTACTTC.

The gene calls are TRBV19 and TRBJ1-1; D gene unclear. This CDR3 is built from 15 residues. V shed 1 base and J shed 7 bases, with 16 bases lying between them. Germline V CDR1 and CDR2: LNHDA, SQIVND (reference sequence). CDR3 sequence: CASSIAFRRENEAFF. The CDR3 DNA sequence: TGTGCCAGTAGTATAGCTTTTCGACGGGAAAATGAAGCTTTCTTT.

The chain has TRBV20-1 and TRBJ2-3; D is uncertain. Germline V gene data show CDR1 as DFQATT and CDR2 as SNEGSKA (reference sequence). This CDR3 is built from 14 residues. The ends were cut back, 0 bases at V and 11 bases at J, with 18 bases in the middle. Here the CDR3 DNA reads TGCAGTGCTAGAGATATGTATCACTACAATGAGCAGTATTTT. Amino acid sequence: CSARDMYHYNEQYF.